A selection of T cell receptor beta chains follows, all from one sample in a study of T cell responses to AZD1222 COVID-19 vaccine. The assay was immunoSEQ multiplex PCR, and TCRdb's table has in-frame clones only and misses some. The repertoire holds roughly 140,000 clones, with 90% as singletons. Sequencing used peripheral blood, obtained 28 days after the second AZD1222 dose. The receptors derive from an adult who received the AZD1222 COVID-19 vaccine. CDR3s include the opening cysteine and the closing phenylalanine or tryptophan. The D gene is left open where the match is weak. Some rows mark clone size as missing; the rest say once, few, many or name a class of expanded clone.

>-|TRBV4-1|TRBJ2-7|TRBD1
TGCGCCAGCAGCCCCACTGACAGGGCCTACGAGCAGTACTTC
CASSPTDRAYEQYF
>-|TRBV2|TRBJ2-2|-
TGTGCCAGCAGAGATAAGGGGACACAGATTTACACCGGGGAGCTGTTTTTT
CASRDKGTQIYTGELFF
>-|TRBV19|TRBJ2-7|-
TGTGCCAGTAGTCCTCAGGGGGGGACCGGCAGCTACGAGCAGTACTTC
CASSPQGGTGSYEQYF
>once|TRBV5-4|TRBJ1-4|TRBD1
TGTGCCAGCAGCTTGGGGGGACAGGGGGTTGAAAAACTGTTTTTT
CASSLGGQGVEKLFF
>once|TRBV29-1|TRBJ1-5|-
TGCAGCGTTGAGGAGACAGTCAATCAGCCCCAGCATTTT
CSVEETVNQPQHF
>-|TRBV21-1|TRBJ1-2|-
TGTGCCAGCAGCAAAGAGGTGGACTGGACAGGGTATGGCTACACCTTC
CASSKEVDWTGYGYTF
>-|TRBV19|TRBJ2-1|-
TGTGCCAGTCACCCCGGTATTGTTTATGGACCCGAGAGTGAGCAGTTCTTC
CASHPGIVYGPESEQFF
>-|TRBV7-9|TRBJ1-1|-
TGTGCCGTCCATTCCGGGACACCGAACACTGAAGCTTTCTTT
CAVHSGTPNTEAFF
>-|TRBV30|TRBJ1-3|-
TGTGCCTGGAGTACGTTGGGGCAGAGCTCTGGAAACACCATATATTTT
CAWSTLGQSSGNTIYF
>-|TRBV27|TRBJ1-3|TRBD1
TGTGCCAGCAGTCCGGACAGGGGGCATGGAAACACCATATATTTT
CASSPDRGHGNTIYF
>-|TRBV2|TRBJ2-1|TRBD1
TGTGCCAGCAGCGCGGACAGGAGCTCCTACAATGAGCAGTTCTTC
CASSADRSSYNEQFF
>-|TRBV7-9|TRBJ2-4|-
TGTGCCAGCAGCTTAGTTCCAGATCTAGCCAAAAACATTCAGTACTTC
CASSLVPDLAKNIQYF
>-|TRBV24-1|TRBJ1-2|-
TGTGCCACCAGTGATGCCAAGGGCAGCTATGGCTACACCTTC
CATSDAKGSYGYTF
>-|TRBV6-5|TRBJ2-7|-
TGTGCCAGCAGAGCGCGACTACGGAATTACGAGCAGTACTTC
CASRARLRNYEQYF
>-|TRBV5-1|TRBJ2-2|TRBD1
TGCGCCAGCAGCCCATTCGACAGGGGGTTTAACACCGGGGAGCTGTTTTTT
CASSPFDRGFNTGELFF
>-|TRBV7-9|TRBJ2-2|TRBD2
TGTGCCAGCACAATAGCGGGAGATCACGGGGAGCTGTTTTTT
CASTIAGDHGELFF
>-|TRBV25-1|TRBJ1-2|-
TGTGCCAGCAGTGGGCTCAGTCAGTTCTATGGCTACACCTTC
CASSGLSQFYGYTF
>-|TRBV6-6|TRBJ2-1|TRBD2
TGTGCCAGCAGTTACTCAGCTAGCGGCTACAATGAGCAGTTCTTC
CASSYSASGYNEQFF
>once|TRBV6-5|TRBJ2-1|TRBD2
TGTGCCAGCAGCCCCCTAGCGGGAGGGATCCATGAGCAGTTCTTC
CASSPLAGGIHEQFF
>-|TRBV24-1|TRBJ2-3|-
TGTGCCACCAGTGATAAAGGATCAGATACGCAGTATTTT
CATSDKGSDTQYF
>-|TRBV6-5|TRBJ1-5|-
TGTGCCAGCACCGAGGGGCCTAGCAATCAGCCCCAGCATTTT
CASTEGPSNQPQHF
>-|TRBV7-6|TRBJ2-7|-
TGTGCCAGCAGCCCCGAACAGGCGTTCTCCTACGAGCAGTACTTC
CASSPEQAFSYEQYF
>-|TRBV29-1|TRBJ2-7|-
TGCAGCGTTGAAGAGTCCTACGAGCAGTACTTC
CSVEESYEQYF
>-|TRBV9|TRBJ1-1|TRBD1
TGTGCCAGCAGCGTAGCTGAACAGGGGGTCCTGAACACTGAAGCTTTCTTT
CASSVAEQGVLNTEAFF
>-|TRBV15|TRBJ1-3|-
TGTGCCACCAGCAGGCTTGGGACGGAGCCTGGAAACACCATATATTTT
CATSRLGTEPGNTIYF
>-|TRBV3-1/TRBV3-2|TRBJ2-7|-
TGTGCCAGCAGCCACCCCCGGGGCGAGCAGTACTTC
CASSHPRGEQYF
>-|TRBV2|TRBJ2-1|-
TGTGCCAGCAGTGGGCCCTCAGGGATTGGGGAGCAGTTCTTC
CASSGPSGIGEQFF
>-|TRBV30|TRBJ1-3|-
TGTGCCTGCACGGGCTCTGGAAACACCATATATTTT
CACTGSGNTIYF
>-|TRBV3-1/TRBV3-2|TRBJ2-3|TRBD2
TGTGCCAGCAGCCAAGTCGGAGTAGAGCGGGACTTCACAGATACGCAGTATTTT
CASSQVGVERDFTDTQYF
>once|TRBV5-8|TRBJ1-1|-
TGTGCCAGCAGCTTGGACGGGTACAGGGTCGCTTTCTTT
CASSLDGYRVAFF
>-|TRBV10-1|TRBJ1-2|-
TGCGCCAGCAGTGAGACAGGGTCCTATGGCTACACCTTC
CASSETGSYGYTF
>-|TRBV7-8|TRBJ2-1|-
TGTGCCAGCAGCTTAGTGGGGGGCTGGGCGAATGAGCAGTTCTTC
CASSLVGGWANEQFF
>-|TRBV6-5|TRBJ2-1|TRBD2
TGTGCCAGCAGGTCCGGGACTAGCGGGATTTATGAGCAGTTCTTC
CASRSGTSGIYEQFF
>-|TRBV24-1|TRBJ1-1|-
TGTGCCACCAGTGAGGGACCGGGGAATTGGGACACTGAAGCTTTCTTT
CATSEGPGNWDTEAFF
>-|TRBV7-6|TRBJ2-7|-
TGTGCCAGCAGCCTCAGCTTGGGGCCCTACGAGCAGTACTTC
CASSLSLGPYEQYF
>-|TRBV19|TRBJ2-1|TRBD2
TGTGCCAGTTCAAGCGGGAGCTCCTACAATGAGCAGTTCTTC
CASSSGSSYNEQFF
>-|TRBV27|TRBJ1-2|-
TGTGCCAGCAGTTTTGGGGGGGAGTATGGCTACACCTTC
CASSFGGEYGYTF
>-|TRBV4-2|TRBJ2-1|TRBD2
TGTGCCAGCAACGGACTAGCCGATGAGCAGTTCTTC
CASNGLADEQFF
>-|TRBV6-4|TRBJ2-1|-
TGTGCCAGCAGTGACTCAGCGACTCTTTACAATGAGCAGTTCTTC
CASSDSATLYNEQFF
>-|TRBV24-1|TRBJ2-3|TRBD2
TGTGCCACCAGTGAAGGTAGCGGGATTGCAGATACGCAGTATTTT
CATSEGSGIADTQYF
>-|TRBV27|TRBJ2-2|TRBD1
TGTGCCAGCAGGATCGGGACAGGGGTCACCGGGGAGCTGTTTTTT
CASRIGTGVTGELFF
>once|TRBV30|TRBJ2-2|TRBD2
TGTGCCTGTTCCTGGGGGATGACTAGCGGGAGGGCCTTGAACACCGGGGAGCTGTTTTTT
CACSWGMTSGRALNTGELFF
>few|TRBV7-2|TRBJ1-1|-
TGTGCCAGCAGCACCGGGACCCTCACTGAAGCTTTCTTT
CASSTGTLTEAFF
>once|TRBV7-9|TRBJ1-5|TRBD1
TGTGCCAGCAGCACAGGGGTGGCTGGCAATCAGCCCCAGCATTTT
CASSTGVAGNQPQHF
>-|TRBV5-4|TRBJ2-1|TRBD2
TGTGCCAGCAGCTTGCTGGCGGGAGGGGCCTACAATGAGCAGTTCTTC
CASSLLAGGAYNEQFF
>once|TRBV10-3|TRBJ1-5|-
TGTGCCATCAGTGAGTCAGGGGATAGCAATCAGCCCCAGCATTTT
CAISESGDSNQPQHF
>-|TRBV19|TRBJ2-7|TRBD1
TGTGCCAGCTCCACAGGTGGGACAGCCTCCTACGAGCAGTACTTC
CASSTGGTASYEQYF
>-|TRBV11-3|TRBJ2-1|-
TGTGCCAGCAGCTTAGAGGGCTTCTACAATGAGCAGTTCTTC
CASSLEGFYNEQFF
>-|TRBV7-2|TRBJ2-5|-
TGTGCCAGCAGCTTAATAAATCCAGGACAAGAGACCCAGTACTTC
CASSLINPGQETQYF
>-|TRBV15|TRBJ1-1|TRBD1
TGTGCCACCAGCGCAAAGGGACAGGGGAACACTGAAGCTTTCTTT
CATSAKGQGNTEAFF
>-|TRBV24-1|TRBJ2-7|TRBD1
TGTGCCACCAGTGATACGCAGGGGGTCCGGGACGAGCAGTACTTC
CATSDTQGVRDEQYF
>-|TRBV30|TRBJ1-2|-
TGTGCCTGGAGTGTTGCTGGGGCAACTGGTTATGGCTACACCTTC
CAWSVAGATGYGYTF
>-|TRBV6-5|TRBJ1-2|-
TGTGCCAGCGGGAACAGGGTCGGAGACTATGGCTACACCTTC
CASGNRVGDYGYTF